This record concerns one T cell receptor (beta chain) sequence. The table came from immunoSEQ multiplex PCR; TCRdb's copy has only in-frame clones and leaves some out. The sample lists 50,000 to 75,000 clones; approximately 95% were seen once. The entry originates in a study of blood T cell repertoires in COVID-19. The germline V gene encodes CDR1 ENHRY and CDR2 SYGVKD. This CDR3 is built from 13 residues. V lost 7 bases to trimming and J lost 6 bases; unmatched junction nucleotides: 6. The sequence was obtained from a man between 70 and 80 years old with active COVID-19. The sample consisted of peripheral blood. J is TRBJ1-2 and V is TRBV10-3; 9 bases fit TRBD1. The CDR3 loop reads CAITRDRVDGYTF. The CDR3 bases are TGTGCCATCACCCGGGACAGGGTGGATGGCTACACCTTC.